The 21 T cell receptor beta chains reported below all come from one sample, sequenced in a study of response to subunit inactivated influenza vaccine. One entry per CDR3 protein results from TCRdb running MiXCR on the RT-PCR reads. This sample has under 750,000 distinct CDR3 sequences, with about an eighth found just once. The starting material was PBMCs from blood, obtained on the day of vaccination. Source of these receptors: a man aged 45-65 years who received an inactivated influenza vaccine.

This clonotype was seen a handful of times. V gene TRBV7-2 combines with J gene TRBJ1-3; unclear D gene. This CDR3 spans 12 amino acids. V lost 5 bases, J lost 1 base, and 3 bases lay in between. Germline V CDR1 and CDR2: SGHTA, FQGNSA. The CDR3 loop reads CASSQSGNTIYF. CDR3 coding DNA: TGTGCCAGCAGCCAATCTGGAAACACCATATATTTT.

This clonotype was detected ten times or more. The rearrangement uses TRBV6-1 and TRBJ1-2; D possibly corresponds to TRBD1 (6 bases). The CDR3 is 19 residues long. V gave up 1 base and J gave up 4 bases, with 25 bases separating them. Germline V CDR1 and CDR2: MNHNS, SASEGT. The CDR3: CASSEGGGGQTFLGYGYTF. DNA for the CDR3: TGTGCCAGCAGTGAAGGAGGGGGGGGCCAAACATTTCTAGGCTATGGCTACACCTTC.

This chain links TRBV5-1 with TRBJ2-3, with TRBD1 matching 9 bases. The CDR3 extends over 18 amino acids. Germline V CDR1 and CDR2: SGHRS, YFSETQ. V shed 7 bases, J shed 0 bases, and the junction held 15 bases outside the gene matches. CDR3 in amino acids: CASGTGTGIYASTDTQYF. CDR3 in DNA: TGCGCCAGCGGTACCGGGACAGGGATCTACGCTAGCACAGATACGCAGTATTTT.

The V and J genes are TRBV4-3 and TRBJ2-7; 9 nucleotides agree with TRBD2. This CDR3 is 15 amino acids long. V shed 3 bases, J shed 3 bases, and the junction held 6 bases outside the gene matches. Germline V lookup: CDR1 LGHNA, CDR2 YSLEER. CDR3 sequence reads: CASSQVSSGIYEQYF. DNA of the CDR3: TGCGCCAGCAGCCAGGTTTCTAGCGGGATCTACGAGCAGTACTTC.

This clonotype was detected only a few times. The CDR3 sequence is CASSFGHSSDTQYF. The CDR3 DNA follows: TGTGCCAGCAGTTTTGGGCATTCTTCAGATACGCAGTATTTT. The rearrangement links TRBV12-3 or TRBV12-4 to TRBJ2-3; no reliable D call. V lost 3 bases and J lost 4, with 11 bases in between. This CDR3 spans 14 amino acids.

This chain links TRBV15 with TRBJ2-2; TRBD1 might be the D (6 bases). Germline V gives CDR1 LNHNV, CDR2 YYDKDF (reference sequence). V was trimmed by 1 base and J by 0 bases, leaving 9 bases between them. The CDR3 is 16 amino acids. The CDR3 nucleotides read TGTGCCACCAGCAGAGTGGGACACGCGAACACCGGGGAGCTGTTTTTT. This sequence encodes CATSRVGHANTGELFF.

Only a few counts were recorded for this clonotype. This chain connects TRBV20-1 to TRBJ2-3, with 9 positions matching TRBD1. The CDR3 runs 18 residues. V lost 0 bases to trimming and J lost 2 bases; unmatched junction nucleotides: 12. Germline CDR1 is DFQATT and CDR2 is SNEGSKA (reference sequence). This CDR3 reads CSARERDLRTGATDTQYF. The CDR3, as DNA: TGCAGTGCTAGAGAGAGAGATTTAAGGACAGGGGCCACAGATACGCAGTATTTT.

The chain carries TRBV12-3 or TRBV12-4 and TRBJ2-7; 11 nucleotides align to TRBD2. This CDR3 comprises 15 residues. V trimming: 2 bases; J trimming: 5 bases; junction bases outside the gene matches: 5. The CDR3 DNA is TGTGCCAGCAGTTTACGGCTAGCGGGAGGCGACGAGCAGTACTTC. Residues: CASSLRLAGGDEQYF.

This clonotype was seen more than once but under ten times. The CDR3 nucleotides read TGTGCCAGCAGCTCTAGGGGCACGCAGTATTTT. It encodes CASSSRGTQYF. The rearrangement joins TRBV6-2 or TRBV6-3 to TRBJ2-5, with D possibly matching TRBD1 (5 bases). The end of the DNA fits TRBJ2-3 better, so the J call may be wrong. The CDR3 runs to 11 residues. CDR1 MNHEY and CDR2 SVGEGT come from the germline V gene.

This clonotype was seen ten or more times. CDR3 sequence (DNA): TGTGCCAGCAGTCAACTTAGAGGACTAGCGGGAGCTGCCTCCTACGAGCAGTACTTC. Translating it yields CASSQLRGLAGAASYEQYF. The rearrangement joins TRBV6-2 or TRBV6-3 to TRBJ2-7, with 13 bases lining up with TRBD2. CDR1 and CDR2 (germline): MNHEY, SVGEGT. V trimming: 5 bases; J trimming: 0 bases; junction bases outside the gene matches: 13. CDR3 length: 19 residues.

This clonotype appeared a few times. The genes are TRBV7-8 and TRBJ1-6; 7 nucleotides align to TRBD1. The CDR3 runs to 15 residues. V dropped 5 bases and J dropped 4; count of bases not matched to a gene: 5. Germline CDR1 and CDR2: SGHVS and FQNEAQ. The CDR3 coding sequence is TGTGCCAGCAGCCCGAACAGGGGATATAATTCACCCCTCCACTTT. Its translation is CASSPNRGYNSPLHF. Using reference TRBV7-8 and TRBJ1-6 for the parts outside the CDR3, the full variable domain is GAGVSQSPRYKVAKRGQDVALRCDPISGHVSLFWYQQALGQGPEFLTYFQNEAQLDKSGLPSDRFFAERPEGSVSTLKIQRTQQEDSAVYLCASSPNRGYNSPLHFGNGTRLTVT.

The chain has TRBV20-1 and TRBJ2-7; D may be TRBD1 or TRBD2 (5 bases each). Germline assignment: CDR1 DFQATT and CDR2 SNEGSKA (reference sequence). V was trimmed by 6 bases and J by 4 bases, leaving 13 bases between them. The CDR3 sequence is 12 residues long. The CDR3 DNA reads as TGCAGTGCCGCCCGGGACGGGTACGAGCAGTACTTC. Translating it yields CSAARDGYEQYF.

This clonotype was detected only a few times. DNA of the CDR3: TGCGCCAGCAGCTTGATGACTAGCGGGAGTGCGGGAGATACGCAGTATTTT. Its protein is CASSLMTSGSAGDTQYF. V and J are TRBV5-1 and TRBJ2-3; 12 nucleotides line up with TRBD2. The germline V gene encodes CDR1 SGHRS and CDR2 YFSETQ. Trimming cost V 1 base and J 5 bases; bases outside gene matches: 8. There are 17 residues in the CDR3.

The V and J genes are TRBV12-5 and TRBJ2-5; 7 bases align to TRBD2. The CDR3 length is 14 residues. CDR1 is LGHNT, CDR2 FRNRAP, per germline. Trimming took 7 bases from V and 2 from J; bases not matched to a gene: 7. CDR3 nucleotide sequence: TGTGCTAGTGACTTTGGGCGGGGGCAAGAGACCCAGTACTTC. Its translation: CASDFGRGQETQYF. The variable domain in full, completed from reference TRBV12-5 and TRBJ2-5, reads DARVTQTPRHKVTEMGQEVTMRCQPILGHNTVFWYRQTMMQGLELLAYFRNRAPLDDSGMPKDRFSAEMPDATLATLKIQPSEPRDSAVYFCASDFGRGQETQYFGPGTRLLVL.

The chain employs TRBV7-2 and TRBJ2-2; D gene unclear. The germline V gene has CDR1 SGHTA and CDR2 FQGNSA. V was trimmed by 3 bases and J by 3 bases, leaving 8 bases between them. This CDR3 region has 14 residues. The CDR3 DNA sequence: TGTGCCAGCAGCTTCAACAGTCACACCGGGGAGCTGTTTTTT. This codes for CASSFNSHTGELFF. Together with reference TRBV7-2 and TRBJ2-2, the CDR3 gives the full variable domain: GAGVSQSPSNKVTEKGKDVELRCDPISGHTALYWYRQSLGQGLEFLIYFQGNSAPDKSGLPSDRFSAERTGGSVSTLTIQRTQQEDSAVYLCASSFNSHTGELFFGEGSRLTVL.

This clonotype was observed a handful of times. V is TRBV9 and J is TRBJ2-2; 7 nucleotides line up with TRBD2. V was pared by 4 bases and J by 4 bases, with 10 bases of the junction left unmatched. This CDR3 region has 16 residues. Germline V lookup: CDR1 SGDLS, CDR2 YYNGEE. The CDR3 loop reads CASSQGLPPATGELFF. The CDR3 DNA reads TGTGCCAGCAGCCAGGGACTACCACCGGCCACCGGGGAGCTGTTTTTT.

This clonotype was found many times. This sequence joins TRBV27 and TRBJ2-3; 8 bases line up with TRBD2. After removal of 7 bases from V and 4 bases from J, the junction contained 13 bases not matched to a gene. Germline V gene lookup returns CDR1 MNHEY and CDR2 SMNVEV (reference sequence). The CDR3 covers 16 residues. The CDR3 spells CASTPNPGGEADTQYF. The CDR3 nucleotides are TGTGCCAGCACTCCCAACCCGGGAGGGGAGGCAGATACGCAGTATTTT.

This clonotype showed up just a few times. The V gene is TRBV4-3, the J gene TRBJ2-2; 10 positions match TRBD1. The germline CDR1 and CDR2 sequences are LGHNA and YSLEER. The CDR3 covers 16 residues. V was pared by 3 bases and J by 5 bases, with 6 bases of the junction left unmatched. CDR3 in amino acids: CASSHRTGGRTGELFF. The CDR3, as DNA: TGCGCCAGCAGCCATCGGACAGGGGGTAGAACCGGGGAGCTGTTTTTT.

This clonotype was seen more than once but under ten times. The V and J genes are TRBV5-5 and TRBJ1-1; TRBD1 matches 7 bases. Germline CDR1 and CDR2: SGHKS and YYEKEE (reference sequence). The CDR3 has 15 amino acids. Trimming took 0 bases from V and 5 from J; bases not matched to a gene: 7. CDR3 residues: CASSLESGGWTEAFF. CDR3 DNA: TGTGCCAGCAGCTTGGAGTCAGGGGGATGGACTGAAGCTTTCTTT.

Here the CDR3 reads CAGARGTDTQYF. In nucleotides, the CDR3 is TGTGCCGGGGCCAGAGGCACAGATACGCAGTATTTT. This sequence joins TRBV28 and TRBJ2-3; D possibly corresponds to TRBD1 (5 bases). Trimming shortened V by 11 bases and J by 1 base, and 10 bases separated the two germline ends. This CDR3 region has 12 residues. CDR1 MDHEN and CDR2 SYDVKM come from the germline V gene.

This clonotype was found a few times. The chain links TRBV5-1 to TRBJ1-1; weak D call: TRBD1 (5 bases). Germline loops: CDR1 SGHRS, CDR2 YFSETQ. The CDR3 spans 14 residues. Deletions cut 4 bases from V and 2 bases from J, with 12 bases between. CDR3 DNA sequence: TGCGCCAGCAGCCCTGACAGCCAAAACACTGAAGCTTTCTTT. Encoded protein: CASSPDSQNTEAFF.